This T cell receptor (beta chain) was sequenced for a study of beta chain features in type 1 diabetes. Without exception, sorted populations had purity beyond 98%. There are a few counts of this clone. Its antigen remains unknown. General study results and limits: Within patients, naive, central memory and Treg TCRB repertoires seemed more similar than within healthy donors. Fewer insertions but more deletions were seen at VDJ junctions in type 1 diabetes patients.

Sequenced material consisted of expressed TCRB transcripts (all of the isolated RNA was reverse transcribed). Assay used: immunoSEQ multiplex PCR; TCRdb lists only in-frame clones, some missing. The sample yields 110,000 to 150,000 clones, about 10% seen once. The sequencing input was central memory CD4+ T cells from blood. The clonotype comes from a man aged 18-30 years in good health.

The CDR3 spells CASSPGSQETQYF. The CDR3 DNA follows: TGTGCCAGCAGTCCCGGGAGCCAAGAGACCCAGTACTTC. This chain joins TRBV28 and TRBJ2-5, with a possible D match to TRBD2 (6 bases). Germline loops: CDR1 MDHEN, CDR2 SYDVKM. The CDR3 runs to 13 residues. Trimming cost V 5 bases and J 1 base, with 8 bases left between them. The full variable domain, in which reference TRBV28 and TRBJ2-5 provide the parts outside the CDR3, is DVKVTQSSRYLVKRTGEKVFLECVQDMDHENMFWYRQDPGLGLRLIYFSYDVKMKEKGDIPEGYSVSREKKERFSLILESASTNQTSMYLCASSPGSQETQYFGPGTRLLVL.